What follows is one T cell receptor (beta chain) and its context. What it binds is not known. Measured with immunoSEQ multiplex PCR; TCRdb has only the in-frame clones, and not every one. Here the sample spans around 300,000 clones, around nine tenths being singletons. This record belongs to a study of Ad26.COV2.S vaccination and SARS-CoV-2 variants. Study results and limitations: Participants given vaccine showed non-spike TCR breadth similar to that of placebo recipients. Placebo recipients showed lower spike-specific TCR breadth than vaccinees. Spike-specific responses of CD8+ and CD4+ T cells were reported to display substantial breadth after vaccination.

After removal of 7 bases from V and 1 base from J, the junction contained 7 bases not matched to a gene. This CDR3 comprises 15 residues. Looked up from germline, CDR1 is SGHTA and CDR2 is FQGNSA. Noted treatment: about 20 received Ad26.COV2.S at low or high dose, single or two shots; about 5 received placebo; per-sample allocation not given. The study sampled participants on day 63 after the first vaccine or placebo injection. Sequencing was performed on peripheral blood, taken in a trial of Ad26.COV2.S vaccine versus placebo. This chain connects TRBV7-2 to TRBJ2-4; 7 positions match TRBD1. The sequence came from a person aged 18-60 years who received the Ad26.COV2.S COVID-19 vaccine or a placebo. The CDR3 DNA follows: TGTGCCAGCACACTGACAGGGCGGGCCAAAAACATTCAGTACTTC. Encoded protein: CASTLTGRAKNIQYF.